A selection of T cell receptor beta chains follows, all from one sample in a study of blood T cell repertoires in COVID-19. Some clones are missing from TCRdb's copy, which holds only in-frame ones; the method was immunoSEQ multiplex PCR. The top ten hold roughly 6.7% of the sample, which has 250,000 or so clones, 70% to 90% seen once. The sequenced material came from PBMCs or T cells enriched from blood (not recorded which). The origin of the receptors is a woman in her forties or fifties who had been exposed to COVID-19. The CDR3 runs from the conserved cysteine through the conserved F or W. A D gene is named only where the DNA matches it firmly. Part of the rows lack a size; the others show once, few, many or a class for expanded clones.

size: -; D: -; V: TRBV18; J: TRBJ1-1; DNA: TGTGCCAGCTCACCCCGGGGGAACACTGAAGCTTTCTTT; CDR3: CASSPRGNTEAFF
size: -; D: -; V: TRBV12-1; J: TRBJ2-7; DNA: TGTGCCAGCAGCTTTGCAAGGGGCCACGAGCAGTACTTC; CDR3: CASSFARGHEQYF
size: -; D: TRBD1; V: TRBV13; J: TRBJ1-1; DNA: TGTGCCAGCAGCTCCCAGGGAAGGGGGCGTACTGAAGCTTTCTTT; CDR3: CASSSQGRGRTEAFF
size: -; D: TRBD2; V: TRBV4-3; J: TRBJ2-7; DNA: TGCGCCAGCAGCCAGGGACTACAGAACTACTACGAGCAGTACTTC; CDR3: CASSQGLQNYYEQYF
size: -; D: -; V: TRBV7-2; J: TRBJ1-1; DNA: TGTGCCAGCAGCTTAGCTTGGGGGGACACTGAAGCTTTCTTT; CDR3: CASSLAWGDTEAFF
size: -; D: -; V: TRBV10-3; J: TRBJ1-5; DNA: TGTGCCATCAGTGAGTCGGGAGGGAACCAGCCCCAGCATTTT; CDR3: CAISESGGNQPQHF
size: -; D: -; V: TRBV7-9; J: TRBJ1-3; DNA: TGTGCCAGCAGCTACGTCTCGGGAGGTAGAAACACCATATATTTT; CDR3: CASSYVSGGRNTIYF
size: once; D: -; V: TRBV11-1; J: TRBJ2-5; DNA: TGTGCCAGCAGCCCCCGGACCCTAGCGAGAGAGACCCAGTACTTC; CDR3: CASSPRTLARETQYF
size: once; D: TRBD1; V: TRBV11-2; J: TRBJ1-1; DNA: TGTGCCAGCAGCTTCTTCAGCGGACAGGGTTGGGGCACTGAAGCTTTCTTT; CDR3: CASSFFSGQGWGTEAFF
size: -; D: TRBD1; V: TRBV10-1; J: TRBJ1-6; DNA: TGCGCCACTCATTCGACAGGGTATAATTCACCCCTCCACTTT; CDR3: CATHSTGYNSPLHF
size: -; D: -; V: TRBV4-1; J: TRBJ1-4; DNA: TGCGCCAGCAGCCAAGATGGGTCAGGGCGGAGTAATGAAAAACTGTTTTTT; CDR3: CASSQDGSGRSNEKLFF
size: -; D: TRBD2; V: TRBV7-2; J: TRBJ2-1; DNA: TGTGCCAGCAGCTCTCGGCGGGGGGAATCCTACAATGAGCAGTTCTTC; CDR3: CASSSRRGESYNEQFF
size: few; D: TRBD1; V: TRBV30; J: TRBJ1-4; DNA: TGTGCCTGGAATAGTCAGGGGGCGGAACAACTGTTTTTT; CDR3: CAWNSQGAEQLFF
size: -; D: -; V: TRBV11-3; J: TRBJ1-1; DNA: TGTGCCAGCAGCTTAAGATCGGGGAACACTGAAGCTTTCTTT; CDR3: CASSLRSGNTEAFF
size: -; D: TRBD1; V: TRBV3-1/TRBV3-2; J: TRBJ2-7; DNA: TGTGCCAGCAGCCAAGGGGACAGGGCTTTCGGCGAGCAGTACTTC; CDR3: CASSQGDRAFGEQYF
size: -; D: -; V: TRBV7-2; J: TRBJ1-2; DNA: TGTGCCAGCAGCCGTAACCCAGGACAGAACTATGGCTACACCTTC; CDR3: CASSRNPGQNYGYTF
size: -; D: -; V: TRBV2; J: TRBJ1-1; DNA: TGTGCCAGCGAGTGGGCAGGGGACACTGAAGCTTTCTTT; CDR3: CASEWAGDTEAFF
size: -; D: -; V: TRBV19; J: TRBJ1-5; DNA: TGTGCCAGTAGTATCGACGGGGGGAGCAATCAGCCCCAGCATTTT; CDR3: CASSIDGGSNQPQHF
size: -; D: -; V: TRBV4-2; J: TRBJ1-1; DNA: TGTGCCAGCAGCCAATCCGAACAGGGAAGATCTGAAGCTTTCTTT; CDR3: CASSQSEQGRSEAFF
size: -; D: -; V: TRBV7-3; J: TRBJ2-5; DNA: TGTGCCAGCAGCCCATCCAGGGGAGAGACCCAGTACTTC; CDR3: CASSPSRGETQYF
size: -; D: -; V: TRBV13; J: TRBJ1-1; DNA: TGTGCCAGCAGCAAATCCGGATCGGCCTTAGGGGCTGAAGCTTTCTTT; CDR3: CASSKSGSALGAEAFF
size: -; D: TRBD1; V: TRBV19; J: TRBJ1-1; DNA: TGTGCCAGTAGTATAATTTGGACAGGGAGAACTGAAGCTTTCTTT; CDR3: CASSIIWTGRTEAFF
size: once; D: -; V: TRBV28; J: TRBJ1-2; DNA: TGTGCCTTAAAAGGGGGAGCTAACTATGGCTACACCTTC; CDR3: CALKGGANYGYTF
size: -; D: -; V: TRBV12-5; J: TRBJ1-2; DNA: TGTGCTAGTGGTTTAGGACTGAACTATGGCTACACCTTC; CDR3: CASGLGLNYGYTF
size: -; D: TRBD1; V: TRBV7-2; J: TRBJ2-5; DNA: TGTGCCAGCAGCCCGAGGGGGCCAAAACAAGAGACCCAGTACTTC; CDR3: CASSPRGPKQETQYF
size: -; D: -; V: TRBV9; J: TRBJ1-2; DNA: TGTGCCAGCAGCCCTAACCACGACCAGGGGCGAGGGGGCTACACCTTC; CDR3: CASSPNHDQGRGGYTF
size: -; D: -; V: TRBV28; J: TRBJ1-5; DNA: TGTGCCGCTGTAGGAGGGGGCAATCAGCCCCAGCATTTT; CDR3: CAAVGGGNQPQHF
size: -; D: -; V: TRBV15; J: TRBJ1-2; DNA: TGTGCCACCAGCAGAGGAGGGCAGGGGAATGGCTACACCTTC; CDR3: CATSRGGQGNGYTF
size: -; D: TRBD1; V: TRBV5-1; J: TRBJ2-2; DNA: TGCGCCAGCACCGGGACAGGGGATAACACCGGGGAGCTGTTTTTT; CDR3: CASTGTGDNTGELFF
size: once; D: -; V: TRBV21-1; J: TRBJ1-3; DNA: TGTGCCAGCACGAAGGGAGGTGCGAACGGGGATTTT; CDR3: CASTKGGANGDF
size: -; D: -; V: TRBV5-1; J: TRBJ2-5; DNA: TGCGCCAGCGGGGGTAGCGGACCCGAGACCCAGTACTTC; CDR3: CASGGSGPETQYF
size: -; D: -; V: TRBV28; J: TRBJ1-5; DNA: TGTGCCAGCAGTCGGAGGAATCAGCCCCAGCATTTT; CDR3: CASSRRNQPQHF
size: -; D: -; V: TRBV4-3; J: TRBJ1-5; DNA: TGCGCCAGCAGCCAAGAAGGCAGGGGCAATCAGCCCCAGCATTTT; CDR3: CASSQEGRGNQPQHF
size: once; D: -; V: TRBV5-1; J: TRBJ1-1; DNA: TGCGCCAGCAGCTTGGTTCAGGGGTCCACTGAAGCTTTCTTT; CDR3: CASSLVQGSTEAFF
size: -; D: -; V: TRBV21-1; J: TRBJ1-4; DNA: TGTGCCAGCAGCCACATCCGGGGCAGGCGGGGTGAAAAACTGTTTTTT; CDR3: CASSHIRGRRGEKLFF
size: -; D: TRBD2; V: TRBV5-6; J: TRBJ2-1; DNA: TGTGCCAGCACCCCCCGGGCCACTAGCGTCTACAATGAGCAGTTCTTC; CDR3: CASTPRATSVYNEQFF
size: -; D: TRBD1; V: TRBV4-2; J: TRBJ1-3; DNA: TGTGCCAGCAGCCAACCTCGGACAGGGGATTTTTCTGGAAACACCATATATTTT; CDR3: CASSQPRTGDFSGNTIYF
size: -; D: -; V: TRBV14; J: TRBJ2-2; DNA: TGTGCCAGCAGCCAAGTGGAGCTATCGAACACCGGGGAGCTGTTTTTT; CDR3: CASSQVELSNTGELFF
size: -; D: -; V: TRBV18; J: TRBJ1-6; DNA: TGTGCCAGCTCACCAAAGGAAGATAGGAGTTCACCCCTCCACTTT; CDR3: CASSPKEDRSSPLHF
size: -; D: -; V: TRBV28; J: TRBJ1-6; DNA: TGTGCCAGCAGGCTAACGACAGCTAATTCACCCCTCCACTTT; CDR3: CASRLTTANSPLHF
size: once; D: -; V: TRBV2; J: TRBJ1-5; DNA: TGTGCCACCCAGAGAGGGCTCAACAATCAGCCCCAGCATTTT; CDR3: CATQRGLNNQPQHF
size: -; D: TRBD1; V: TRBV28; J: TRBJ1-5; DNA: TGTGCCAGCAGTACCGCCCCAGGGGGTGGTCAGCCCCAGCATTTT; CDR3: CASSTAPGGGQPQHF